Each of the 11 T cell receptor beta chains below was sequenced from the same sample in a study of low-dose radiotherapy and immunotherapy resistance in tumors. Documented time point: after trial treatment. Noted treatment: LDRT plus nivolumab, ipilimumab, low-dose cyclophosphamide and aspirin (RACIN trial). Alpha and beta chains were covered, as first-strand cDNA relied on TRAV- and TRBV-specific primers. With a constant-region primer and a V-primer adapter, TCRs were subjected to about 20 PCR cycles of amplification. TCRdb reanalysed the reads using MiXCR and keeps one entry per CDR3 protein. The sample consists of tens of thousands of distinct CDR3 sequences, 15% to 20% of them appearing once. Sequencing was performed on PBMCs, taken after low-dose radiotherapy plus immunotherapy. The receptor set was obtained from a male donor with prostate cancer.

As concerns this clonotype: A single base is all that separates this from a far larger clone, so a read error is likely. V usage is TRBV5-1 and J usage is TRBJ2-7; TRBD2 agrees at 7 bases. CDR3 length: 13 amino acids. V was clipped by 4 bases and J by 7 bases; unmatched bases: 8. CDR1 and CDR2 from the germline V gene are SGHRS and YFSETQ. The CDR3 region is CASSPELAFEQYF. The CDR3 bases are TGCGCCAGCAGCCCCGAACTAGCGTTTGAGCAGTACTTC.

This clonotype occurred many times. The rearrangement links TRBV19 to TRBJ2-1; 15 bases align to TRBD2. CDR3 length: 16 amino acids. CDR1 is LNHDA, CDR2 SQIVND, per germline (reference sequence). V shed 5 bases, J shed 7 bases, and the junction held 6 bases outside the gene matches. CDR3 DNA: TGTGCCAGTAGTTCAAGGACTAGCGGGAGGGAAAATGAGCAGTTCTTC. Its translation is CASSSRTSGRENEQFF. The entire variable domain, with the rest obtained from reference TRBV19 and TRBJ2-1, is as follows: DGGITQSPKYLFRKEGQNVTLSCEQNLNHDAMYWYRQDPGQGLRLIYYSQIVNDFQKGDIAEGYSVSREKKESFPLTVTSAQKNPTAFYLCASSSRTSGRENEQFFGPGTRLTVL.

With regard to this clonotype: Since no conserved phenylalanine or tryptophan closes the CDR3, a read error is the likely cause. The limits of the CDR3 on the DNA are not certain, so only TCRdb's listed CDR3 is given. The V and J genes are TRBV28 and TRBJ2-3; the listed D gene, TRBD2, was not tested against the DNA. The CDR3 length equals 13 residues, ends included. Germline loops: CDR1 MDHEN, CDR2 SYDVKM. The CDR3 is CASLGLAGGQLDI.

Details on this clonotype: This probably arose from a read error, given a far larger clone one base away. V gene TRBV5-3 combines with J gene TRBJ1-4, with TRBD1 matching over 9 bases. TRBV5-3 is an open reading frame whose function is uncertain. The CDR3 length is 16 residues. The V and J ends lost 8 bases and 6 bases, in that order; junction bases with no gene match: 14. CDR3 protein: CASLPSGTGNYEKLFF. CDR3 nucleotide sequence: TGTGCCAGCCTCCCGTCCGGGACAGGGAATTATGAAAAACTGTTTTTT.

This clonotype was counted many times. The rearrangement joins TRBV6-2 or TRBV6-3 to TRBJ2-2, with TRBD2 matching 12 bases. The germline CDR1 and CDR2 sequences are MNHEY and SVGEGT. CDR3 length: 17 amino acids. With V trimmed by 7 bases and J by 6 bases, 12 bases remained unmatched. The CDR3 loop is CASTKLPSGRGAGELFF. In nucleotides, the CDR3 is TGTGCCAGCACCAAATTACCTAGCGGGAGGGGCGCCGGGGAGCTGTTTTTT.

This clonotype is deemed medium-sized. V is TRBV29-1 and J is TRBJ2-1, with a tentative D call TRBD2 (5 bases). Germline CDR1 SQVTM, CDR2 ANQGSEA. The CDR3 extends over 14 amino acids. Trimming removed 4 bases at V and 0 bases at J, with 10 bases between. The CDR3 here is CSVVVGSSYNEQFF. CDR3 DNA: TGCAGCGTTGTGGTGGGGAGCTCCTACAATGAGCAGTTCTTC.

The sample holds many counts of this clonotype. The chain carries TRBV7-2 and TRBJ2-7, with 8 bases matching TRBD2. V trimming: 4 bases; J trimming: 4 bases; junction bases outside the gene matches: 9. From germline, CDR1 is SGHTA and CDR2 FQGNSA. The CDR3 runs 15 residues. CDR3 DNA sequence: TGTGCCAGCAGCTACAACCCGGGGGGGGGATACGAGCAGTACTTC. It specifies CASSYNPGGGYEQYF.

This clonotype was recorded many times. The rearrangement links TRBV20-1 to TRBJ2-3, with 7 bases aligning to TRBD2. This CDR3 has 16 amino acids. Germline V gives CDR1 DFQATT, CDR2 SNEGSKA (reference sequence). The junction had 8 bases not matched to a gene; V was cut back by 0 bases and J by 2 bases. CDR3 in amino acids: CSARDPGLEITDTQYF. DNA for the CDR3: TGCAGTGCTAGAGACCCTGGACTAGAGATCACAGATACGCAGTATTTT.

Remarks on this clonotype: It is unclear where the CDR3 begins or ends on the DNA, so no DNA is shown, and the CDR3 is as TCRdb lists it. This sequence joins TRBV5-4 and TRBJ2-2; the table's D call TRBD1 went unverified against the DNA. The CDR3 spans 15 residues, counting both ends. The V gene's germline CDR1 is SGHNT and CDR2 YYREEE (reference sequence). CDR3 region: CASSLPGGTGELFFF.

Notes on this clonotype: A much larger clone differs by one base, so this may be a read error. This chain links TRBV7-9 with TRBJ2-7; 7 nucleotides match TRBD1. Germline V gene lookup returns CDR1 SEHNR and CDR2 FQNEAQ (reference sequence). This CDR3 contains 16 residues. The CDR3 region has the DNA TGTGCCAGCAGCTCCCGGACAGGAGAAATCTCCAACGAGCAGTACTTC. Translating it yields CASSSRTGEISNEQYF.

This clonotype was counted ten times or more. The chain has TRBV29-1 and TRBJ1-1; TRBD1 is a possible D gene (6 bases). V was pared by 4 bases and J by 3 bases, with 12 bases between. This CDR3 is built from 13 residues. Germline V lookup: CDR1 SQVTM, CDR2 ANQGSEA. The CDR3, as DNA: TGCAGCGTTGCCGTGGGGGGCTACACTGAAGCTTTCTTT. Its protein product is CSVAVGGYTEAFF.